Here is one T cell receptor (beta chain) with its context. The length of the CDR3 is 13 residues. Between the trimmed V and J ends, which lost 3 bases and 6 bases, there was a span of 12 bases. Germline CDR1 MNHNS, CDR2 SASEGT. The sample belongs to a study of CD8 T cells in Susac syndrome. An amount of RNA that ranged from roughly 0.45 to 1 ug was reverse transcribed with random hexamers. One entry per CDR3 protein results from TCRdb running MiXCR on the immunoSEQ multiplex PCR reads. The table records 250,000 to 300,000 distinct CDR3 sequences, almost 85% of them present only once. The TCR sequence derives from a human donor with multiple sclerosis. The chain recombines TRBV6-1 with TRBJ2-7, with a tentative D call TRBD2 (6 bases). The sequenced material came from CD8+ T cells from PBMCs. CDR3 sequence (DNA): TGTGCCAGCAGTGACGGGGGATTGGGCGAGCAGTACTTC. This encodes CASSDGGLGEQYF.